This T cell receptor beta chain was obtained from a study of neurological immune-mediated disorders. General study findings and limits: HTLV-1-associated myelopathy had the most TCR clonal expansion, while multiple sclerosis had the least, a level that fell below healthy controls. Subjects shared no identical expanded-clone CDR3 amino acid sequences, suggesting private TCR-beta repertoires in all groups.

At least ten counts were recorded for this clonotype. The antigen is undetermined. The authors produced cDNA by 5'RACE using 10-nucleotide random UMIs. TCRdb itself ran the 5' RACE reads through MiXCR, one entry per CDR3 protein. Here the sample spans about 19,000 distinct CDR3 sequences, 7.5% being singletons. V was cut by 7 bases and J by 4 bases, with 14 bases left in between. Germline CDR1 and CDR2: SGHRS and YFSETQ. This CDR3 is built from 13 residues. Each sorted-subset library came from 800,000 to 1,000,000 CD4+ or CD8+ T cells. This chain links TRBV5-1 with TRBJ1-1; D not certain. The clonotype comes from a woman under 40 with HTLV-1-associated myelopathy (HAM/TSP). Sequences were obtained from CD8+ T cells from blood. The CDR3 bases are TGCGCCAGCGGATTGACTGCCTTCACTGAAGCTTTCTTT. It yields the protein CASGLTAFTEAFF.